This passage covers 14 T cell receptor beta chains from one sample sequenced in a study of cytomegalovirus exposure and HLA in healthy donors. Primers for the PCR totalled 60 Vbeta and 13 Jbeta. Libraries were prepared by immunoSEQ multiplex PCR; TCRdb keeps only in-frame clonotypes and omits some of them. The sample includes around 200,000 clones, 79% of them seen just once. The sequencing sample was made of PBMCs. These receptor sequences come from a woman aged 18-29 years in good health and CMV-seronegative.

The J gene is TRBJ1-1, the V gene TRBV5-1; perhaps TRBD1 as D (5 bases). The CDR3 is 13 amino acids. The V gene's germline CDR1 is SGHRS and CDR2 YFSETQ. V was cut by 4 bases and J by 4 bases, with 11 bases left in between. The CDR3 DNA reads TGCGCCAGCAGCGGGGGGGAGTTCACTGAAGCTTTCTTT. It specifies CASSGGEFTEAFF.

In DNA, the CDR3 is TGTGCCAGCAGTTCGGACTGGGATACGCAGTATTTT. This sequence encodes CASSSDWDTQYF. The chain uses TRBV2 and TRBJ2-3; D is perhaps TRBD2 (5 bases). This CDR3 region has 12 residues. V was clipped by 5 bases and J by 6 bases, with 9 bases between them. Germline lookup yields CDR1 SNHLY and CDR2 FYNNEI.

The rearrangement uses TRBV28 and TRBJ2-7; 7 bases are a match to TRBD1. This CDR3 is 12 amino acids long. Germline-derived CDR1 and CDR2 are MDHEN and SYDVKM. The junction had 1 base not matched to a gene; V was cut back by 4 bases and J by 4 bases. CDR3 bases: TGTGCCAGCAGTTCGGGACAGTACGAGCAGTACTTC. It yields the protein CASSSGQYEQYF.

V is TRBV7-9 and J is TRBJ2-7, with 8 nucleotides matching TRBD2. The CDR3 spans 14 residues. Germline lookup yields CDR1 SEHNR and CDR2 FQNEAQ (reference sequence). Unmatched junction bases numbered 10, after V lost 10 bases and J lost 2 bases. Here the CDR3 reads CATSSGGTPYEQYF. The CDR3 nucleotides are TGTGCCACATCGAGCGGGGGCACCCCCTACGAGCAGTACTTC.

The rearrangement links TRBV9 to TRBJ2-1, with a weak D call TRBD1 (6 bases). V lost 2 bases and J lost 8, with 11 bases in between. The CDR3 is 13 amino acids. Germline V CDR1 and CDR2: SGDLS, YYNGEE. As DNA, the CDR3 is TGTGCCAGCAGCGTCAGGGGTATGGATGAGCAGTTCTTC. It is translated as CASSVRGMDEQFF.

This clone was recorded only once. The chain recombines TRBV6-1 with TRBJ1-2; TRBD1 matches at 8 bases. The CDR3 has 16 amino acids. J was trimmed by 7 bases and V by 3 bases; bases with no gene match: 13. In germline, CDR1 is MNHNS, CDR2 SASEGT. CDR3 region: CASSDVPAGGLGGYTF. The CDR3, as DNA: TGTGCCAGCAGTGATGTCCCGGCAGGGGGCTTAGGTGGCTACACCTTC.

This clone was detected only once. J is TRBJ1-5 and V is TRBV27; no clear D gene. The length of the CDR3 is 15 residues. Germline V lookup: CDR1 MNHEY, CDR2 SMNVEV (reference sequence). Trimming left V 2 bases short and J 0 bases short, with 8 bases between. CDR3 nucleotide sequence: TGTGCCAGCAGTTTAGGTCAGTATAGCAATCAGCCCCAGCATTTT. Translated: CASSLGQYSNQPQHF.

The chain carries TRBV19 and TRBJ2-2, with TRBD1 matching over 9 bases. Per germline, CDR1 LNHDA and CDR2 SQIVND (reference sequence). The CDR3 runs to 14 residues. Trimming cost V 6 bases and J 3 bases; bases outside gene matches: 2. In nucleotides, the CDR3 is TGTGCCAGTAGACGGGACAGGGACACCGGGGAGCTGTTTTTT. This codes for CASRRDRDTGELFF.

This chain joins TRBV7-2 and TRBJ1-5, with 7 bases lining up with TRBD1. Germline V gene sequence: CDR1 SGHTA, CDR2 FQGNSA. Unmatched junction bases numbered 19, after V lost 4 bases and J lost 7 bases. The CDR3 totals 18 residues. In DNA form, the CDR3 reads TGTGCCAGCAGCTCCGGGACTTTCCGACAGGGTGGGGGGCAGCCCCAGCATTTT. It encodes CASSSGTFRQGGGQPQHF.

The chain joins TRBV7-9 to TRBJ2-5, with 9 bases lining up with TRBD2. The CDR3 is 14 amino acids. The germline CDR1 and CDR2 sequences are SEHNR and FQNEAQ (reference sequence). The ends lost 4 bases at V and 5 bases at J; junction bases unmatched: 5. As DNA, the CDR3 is TGTGCCAGCAGCTACCTAGCGGGGTCGGAGACCCAGTACTTC. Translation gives CASSYLAGSETQYF.

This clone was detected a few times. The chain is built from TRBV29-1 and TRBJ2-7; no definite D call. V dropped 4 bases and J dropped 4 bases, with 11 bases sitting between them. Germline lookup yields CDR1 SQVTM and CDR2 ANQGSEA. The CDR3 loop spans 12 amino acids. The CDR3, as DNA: TGCAGCGTTGTGCTACCAGGTTACGAGCAGTACTTC. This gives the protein CSVVLPGYEQYF.

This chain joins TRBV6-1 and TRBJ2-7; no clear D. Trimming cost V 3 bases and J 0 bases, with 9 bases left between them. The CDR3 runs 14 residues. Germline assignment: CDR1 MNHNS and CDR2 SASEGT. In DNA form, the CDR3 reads TGTGCCAGCAGTGATCAACAGCTCTCCTACGAGCAGTACTTC. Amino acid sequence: CASSDQQLSYEQYF.

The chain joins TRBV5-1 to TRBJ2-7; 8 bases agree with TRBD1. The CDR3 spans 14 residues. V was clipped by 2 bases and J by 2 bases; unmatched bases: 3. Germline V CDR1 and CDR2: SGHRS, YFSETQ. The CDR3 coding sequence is TGCGCCAGCAGCTTTGCAGGGGGCACCTACGAGCAGTACTTC. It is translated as CASSFAGGTYEQYF.

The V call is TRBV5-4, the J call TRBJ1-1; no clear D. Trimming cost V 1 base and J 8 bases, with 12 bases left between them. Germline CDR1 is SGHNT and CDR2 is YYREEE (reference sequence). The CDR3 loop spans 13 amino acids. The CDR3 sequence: CASSLSTATEAFF. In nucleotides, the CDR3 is TGTGCCAGCAGCTTGAGCACGGCGACAGAAGCTTTCTTT.